Listed below are T cell receptor beta chains from one sample, sequenced in a study of blood T cell repertoires in COVID-19. This table comes from immunoSEQ multiplex PCR, and its TCRdb copy is limited to in-frame clones, with some not included. The table has about 320,000 clones, more than 80% seen once; the top ten hold under 8%. The source material was peripheral blood. These receptors all come from a man aged 18 to 30 who had recovered from COVID-19. Each CDR3 is given with its conserved first and last residue. A D gene is named only where the DNA matches it firmly. Clone sizes are given selectively: once, few, many, or a class where the clone is expanded.

J gene,clone size,V gene,D gene,CDR3 protein,CDR3 DNA
TRBJ1-1,few,TRBV6-6,.,CASSRGSGTEAFF,TGTGCCAGCAGCAGGGGAAGTGGCACTGAAGCTTTCTTT
TRBJ2-3,.,TRBV3-1/TRBV3-2,TRBD2,CASSQVSGVSTDTQYF,TGTGCCAGCAGCCAAGTCAGCGGGGTTAGCACAGATACGCAGTATTTT
TRBJ1-2,.,TRBV19,.,CASSIDLGQLSNYGYTF,TGTGCCAGTAGTATAGACCTTGGACAGCTCTCTAACTATGGCTACACCTTC
TRBJ1-5,.,TRBV6-2/TRBV6-3,TRBD1,CASSGDRVDSNQPQHF,TGTGCCAGCAGTGGGGACAGGGTTGATAGCAATCAGCCCCAGCATTTT
TRBJ1-1,.,TRBV4-3,.,CASSQAGRENTEAFF,TGCGCCAGCAGCCAAGCGGGCAGGGAGAACACTGAAGCTTTCTTT
TRBJ2-5,.,TRBV10-3,.,CASGGSGGETQYF,TGTGCCTCTGGGGGGAGTGGCGGAGAGACCCAGTACTTC
TRBJ1-5,.,TRBV10-3,.,CAISETGTPNQPQHF,TGTGCCATCAGTGAGACCGGGACACCTAATCAGCCCCAGCATTTT
TRBJ2-1,.,TRBV5-5,TRBD1,CASAGKDRNPLSYNEQFF,TGTGCCAGCGCAGGGAAGGACAGGAACCCTCTCTCCTACAATGAGCAGTTCTTC
TRBJ1-2,.,TRBV19,TRBD1,CASRNRDRAAGYTF,TGTGCCAGTAGGAACCGGGACAGGGCGGCTGGCTACACCTTC
TRBJ2-7,.,TRBV27,TRBD1,CASSPGQGKYEQYF,TGTGCCAGCAGTCCGGGACAGGGAAAATACGAGCAGTACTTC
TRBJ2-3,.,TRBV2,TRBD2,CASTRTSGSPDTQYF,TGTGCCAGCACCCGGACTAGCGGGAGCCCAGATACGCAGTATTTT
TRBJ1-1,.,TRBV19,.,CASSPGLITSMNTEAFF,TGTGCCAGTAGTCCTGGCCTCATCACATCCATGAACACTGAAGCTTTCTTT
TRBJ1-1,.,TRBV9,TRBD1,CASSVYSTPSGGTEAFF,TGTGCCAGCAGCGTATACTCGACACCTTCAGGGGGGACTGAAGCTTTCTTT
TRBJ1-5,.,TRBV30,.,CAWSVRNGQPQHF,TGTGCCTGGAGTGTACGAAACGGGCAGCCCCAGCATTTT
TRBJ1-5,.,TRBV3-1/TRBV3-2,.,CASSLDSTHQPQHF,TGTGCCAGCAGCCTCGACAGTACCCATCAGCCCCAGCATTTT
TRBJ2-7,.,TRBV4-2,TRBD2,CASSQEVSGASSYEQYF,TGTGCCAGCAGCCAAGAAGTAAGCGGGGCCAGCTCCTACGAGCAGTACTTC
TRBJ2-1,.,TRBV7-9,.,CASSLGDSINEQFF,TGTGCCAGCAGCCTAGGCGACTCCATCAATGAGCAGTTCTTC
TRBJ1-1,.,TRBV9,.,CASSVAGANTEAFF,TGTGCCAGCAGCGTAGCGGGAGCAAACACTGAAGCTTTCTTT
TRBJ2-2,.,TRBV5-1,TRBD2,CASSLVASGDTGELFF,TGCGCCAGCAGCTTGGTGGCTAGCGGAGACACCGGGGAGCTGTTTTTT
TRBJ1-4,.,TRBV6-2/TRBV6-3,TRBD1,CASSYSAGGNEKLFF,TGTGCCAGCAGTTACTCAGCAGGGGGGAACGAAAAACTGTTTTTT
TRBJ2-1,.,TRBV5-4,.,CASSTDSNEQFF,TGTGCCAGCAGCACGGACAGTAATGAGCAGTTCTTC
TRBJ1-1,.,TRBV14,TRBD1,CASSPGQGTEAFF,TGTGCCAGCAGCCCAGGACAGGGAACTGAAGCTTTCTTT
TRBJ2-6,.,TRBV4-1,.,CASSLQGYSGANVLTF,TGCGCCAGCAGCCTCCAGGGGTACTCTGGGGCCAACGTCCTGACTTTC
TRBJ1-5,.,TRBV27,TRBD1,CASSTTGTGIRGGNQPQHF,TGTGCCAGCAGTACGACCGGGACAGGCATCCGCGGGGGCAATCAGCCCCAGCATTTT
TRBJ2-1,.,TRBV30,.,CAWSEYGNNEQFF,TGTGCCTGGAGTGAGTACGGTAACAATGAGCAGTTCTTC
TRBJ1-1,.,TRBV10-3,.,CAIRPEETNTEAFF,TGTGCCATCAGGCCCGAGGAAACTAACACTGAAGCTTTCTTT
TRBJ2-2,.,TRBV3-1/TRBV3-2,TRBD1,CASSQRQGRALSTGELFF,TGTGCCAGCAGCCAGAGACAGGGCCGAGCTCTATCCACCGGGGAGCTGTTTTTT
TRBJ1-6,.,TRBV19,.,CASSPIDNGHYNSPLHF,TGTGCCAGTAGTCCCATAGATAACGGTCACTATAATTCACCCCTCCACTTT
TRBJ1-5,.,TRBV6-6,TRBD1,CASSPIPGTGGNQPQHF,TGTGCCAGCAGTCCTATCCCGGGGACAGGGGGCAATCAGCCCCAGCATTTT
TRBJ1-1,few,TRBV27,TRBD1,CASRQTGRITEAFF,TGTGCCAGCAGGCAGACAGGGAGGATCACTGAAGCTTTCTTT
TRBJ1-1,.,TRBV6-5,.,CASTGGGGGTEAFF,TGTGCCAGCACCGGGGGAGGGGGGGGCACTGAAGCTTTCTTT
TRBJ1-2,.,TRBV7-9,TRBD1,CASSSAQSYRQGANYGYTF,TGTGCCAGCAGCTCAGCCCAATCTTATAGACAGGGAGCTAACTATGGCTACACCTTC
TRBJ2-2,.,TRBV29-1,.,CSVEPANTGELFF,TGCAGCGTTGAGCCGGCGAACACCGGGGAGCTGTTTTTT
TRBJ1-2,.,TRBV3-1/TRBV3-2,TRBD1,CASSYPGTDGYTF,TGTGCCAGCAGCTACCCCGGGACAGATGGCTACACCTTC
TRBJ2-7,.,TRBV27,TRBD2,CASSLSMGLAGVYEQYF,TGTGCCAGCAGTTTATCGATGGGACTAGCGGGAGTGTACGAGCAGTACTTC
TRBJ2-3,once,TRBV11-3,.,CASSSLTEGTDTQYF,TGTGCCAGCAGCTCCCTGACAGAAGGCACAGATACGCAGTATTTT
TRBJ2-2,.,TRBV24-1,TRBD1,CATRDRSGELFF,TGTGCCACCAGGGACAGGTCCGGGGAGCTGTTTTTT
TRBJ2-3,.,TRBV15,TRBD2,CATSRVPPGTSGRGWADTQYF,TGTGCCACCAGCAGAGTTCCTCCCGGGACTAGCGGGAGGGGCTGGGCAGATACGCAGTATTTT
TRBJ2-3,.,TRBV18,TRBD1,CASSRDRGADTQYF,TGTGCCAGCTCACGGGACAGGGGGGCAGATACGCAGTATTTT
TRBJ2-7,once,TRBV18,.,CASSPSRSRGGEQYF,TGTGCCAGCTCACCATCCCGCTCGCGGGGAGGCGAGCAGTACTTC
TRBJ1-2,once,TRBV6-5,TRBD1,CASSRDRAKGYTF,TGTGCCAGCAGCCGAGACAGGGCAAAAGGCTACACCTTC
TRBJ2-2,.,TRBV3-1/TRBV3-2,.,CASSQEGGARTGELFF,TGTGCCAGCAGCCAAGAGGGGGGGGCCCGGACCGGGGAGCTGTTTTTT
TRBJ2-2,.,TRBV12-5,.,CASGLWGVIGRNTGELFF,TGTGCTAGTGGTTTATGGGGAGTGATAGGTAGGAACACCGGAGAGCTGTTTTTT
TRBJ1-5,.,TRBV7-8,TRBD1,CASSLRDRDQPQHF,TGTGCCAGCAGCCTCCGGGACAGGGATCAGCCCCAGCATTTT
TRBJ1-6,.,TRBV25-1,.,CASSEYIINSPLHF,TGTGCCAGCAGTGAATACATCATCAATTCACCCCTCCACTTT
TRBJ1-4,.,TRBV6-5,.,CASTLSGVNEKLFF,TGTGCCAGCACATTATCAGGGGTTAATGAAAAACTGTTTTTT
TRBJ2-1,.,TRBV11-2,.,CASSSAGEQFF,TGTGCCAGCAGCTCAGCAGGGGAGCAGTTCTTC
TRBJ2-7,.,TRBV30,.,CAWCSVSGPYEQYF,TGTGCCTGGTGCTCCGTTAGCGGACCCTACGAGCAGTACTTC
TRBJ1-6,.,TRBV4-1,TRBD1,CASSQDRAVYSPLHF,TGCGCCAGCAGCCAGGACAGGGCGGTCTATTCACCCCTCCACTTT
TRBJ1-1,once,TRBV7-3,TRBD1,CASSLGGGANTEAFF,TGTGCCAGCAGCTTAGGAGGGGGCGCGAACACTGAAGCTTTCTTT
TRBJ2-7,.,TRBV7-6,.,CASSPMWTGSSYEQYF,TGTGCCAGCAGCCCGATGTGGACGGGGAGCTCCTACGAGCAGTACTTC
TRBJ2-5,.,TRBV19,TRBD2,CASSQREVETQYF,TGTGCCAGTAGTCAGCGGGAGGTAGAGACCCAGTACTTC